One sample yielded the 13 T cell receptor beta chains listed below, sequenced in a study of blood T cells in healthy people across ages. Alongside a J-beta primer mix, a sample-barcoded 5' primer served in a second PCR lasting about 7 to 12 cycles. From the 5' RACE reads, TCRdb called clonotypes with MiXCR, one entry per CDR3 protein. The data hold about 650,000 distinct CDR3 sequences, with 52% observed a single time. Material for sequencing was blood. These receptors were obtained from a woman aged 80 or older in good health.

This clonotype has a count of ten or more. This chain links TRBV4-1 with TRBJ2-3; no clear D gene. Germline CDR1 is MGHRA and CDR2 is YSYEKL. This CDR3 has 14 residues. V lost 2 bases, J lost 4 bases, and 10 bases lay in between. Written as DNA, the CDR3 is TGCGCCAGCAGCCAACTGACTGGGGCAGATACGCAGTATTTT. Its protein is CASSQLTGADTQYF.

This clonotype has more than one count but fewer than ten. CDR3 coding DNA: TGTGCCAGCATCCCCGGGCAGGGATGGAGGTATCAGCCCCAGCATTTT. Protein sequence: CASIPGQGWRYQPQHF. This chain links TRBV28 with TRBJ1-5; D might be TRBD1 (5 bases). The CDR3 covers 16 residues. Germline V gives CDR1 MDHEN, CDR2 SYDVKM. V gave up 7 bases and J gave up 5 bases, with 21 bases separating them.

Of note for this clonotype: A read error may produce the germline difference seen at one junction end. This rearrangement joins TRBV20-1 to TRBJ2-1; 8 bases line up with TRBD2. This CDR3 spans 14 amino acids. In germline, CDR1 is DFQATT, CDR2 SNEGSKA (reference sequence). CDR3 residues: CNAPRSGSYNEQFF. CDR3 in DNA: TGCAATGCTCCCCGCAGCGGGAGTTATAATGAGCAGTTCTTC.

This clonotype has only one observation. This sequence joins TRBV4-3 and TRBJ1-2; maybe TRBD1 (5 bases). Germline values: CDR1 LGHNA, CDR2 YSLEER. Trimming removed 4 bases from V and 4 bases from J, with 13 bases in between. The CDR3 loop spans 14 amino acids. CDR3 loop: CASSLTGHSYGYTF. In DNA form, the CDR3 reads TGCGCCAGCAGCCTCACTGGACACTCCTATGGCTACACCTTC.

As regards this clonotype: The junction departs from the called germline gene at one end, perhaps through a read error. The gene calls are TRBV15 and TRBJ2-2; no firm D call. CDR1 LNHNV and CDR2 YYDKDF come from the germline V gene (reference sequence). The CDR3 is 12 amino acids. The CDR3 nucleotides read TGTGCCGCCAGCAGAGATGGCGGGGAGCTGTTTTTT. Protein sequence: CAASRDGGELFF.

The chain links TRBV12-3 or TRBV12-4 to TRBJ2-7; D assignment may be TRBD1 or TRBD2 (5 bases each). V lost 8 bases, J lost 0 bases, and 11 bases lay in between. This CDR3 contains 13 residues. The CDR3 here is CASRGHSSYEQYF. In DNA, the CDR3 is TGTGCCAGCCGGGGCCACAGCTCCTACGAGCAGTACTTC.

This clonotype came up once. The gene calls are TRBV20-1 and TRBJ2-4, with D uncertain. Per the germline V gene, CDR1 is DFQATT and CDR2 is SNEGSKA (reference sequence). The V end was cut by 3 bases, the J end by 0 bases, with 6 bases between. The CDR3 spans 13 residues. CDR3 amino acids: CSARGPAKNIQYF. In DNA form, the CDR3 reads TGCAGTGCTAGGGGTCCAGCCAAAAACATTCAGTACTTC.

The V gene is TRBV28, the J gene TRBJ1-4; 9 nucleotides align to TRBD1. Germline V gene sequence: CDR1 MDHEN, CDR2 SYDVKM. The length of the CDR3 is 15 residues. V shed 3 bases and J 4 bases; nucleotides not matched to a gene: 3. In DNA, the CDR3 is TGTGCCAGCAGTTTGAGGGACAGGGTTAATGAAAAACTGTTTTTT. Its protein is CASSLRDRVNEKLFF.

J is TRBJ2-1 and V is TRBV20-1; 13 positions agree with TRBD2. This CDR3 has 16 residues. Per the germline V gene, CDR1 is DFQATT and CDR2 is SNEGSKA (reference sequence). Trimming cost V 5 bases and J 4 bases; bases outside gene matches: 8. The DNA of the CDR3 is TGCAGTGCTGGGGACGGGACTAGCGGGGATTACAATGAGCAGTTCTTC. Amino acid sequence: CSAGDGTSGDYNEQFF.

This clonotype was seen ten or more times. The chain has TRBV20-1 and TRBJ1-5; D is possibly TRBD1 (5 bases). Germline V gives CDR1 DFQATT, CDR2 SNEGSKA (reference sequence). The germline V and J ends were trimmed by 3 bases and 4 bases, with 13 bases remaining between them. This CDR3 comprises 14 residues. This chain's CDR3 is CSASGTGRNQPQHF. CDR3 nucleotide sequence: TGCAGTGCTAGCGGGACGGGGAGAAATCAGCCCCAGCATTTT.

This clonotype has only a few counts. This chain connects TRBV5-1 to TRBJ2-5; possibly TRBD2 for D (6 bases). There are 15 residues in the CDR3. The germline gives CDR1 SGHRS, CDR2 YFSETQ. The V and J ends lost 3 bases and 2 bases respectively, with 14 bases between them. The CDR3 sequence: CASSWEDPQQETQYF. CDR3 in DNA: TGCGCCAGCAGCTGGGAGGATCCGCAGCAAGAGACCCAGTACTTC.

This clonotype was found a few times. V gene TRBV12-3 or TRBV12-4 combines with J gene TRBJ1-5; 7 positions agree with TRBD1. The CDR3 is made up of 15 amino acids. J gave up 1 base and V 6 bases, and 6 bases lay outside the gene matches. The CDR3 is CASRKDRNSNQPQHF. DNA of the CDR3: TGTGCCAGCAGAAAGGACAGGAACAGCAATCAGCCCCAGCATTTT.

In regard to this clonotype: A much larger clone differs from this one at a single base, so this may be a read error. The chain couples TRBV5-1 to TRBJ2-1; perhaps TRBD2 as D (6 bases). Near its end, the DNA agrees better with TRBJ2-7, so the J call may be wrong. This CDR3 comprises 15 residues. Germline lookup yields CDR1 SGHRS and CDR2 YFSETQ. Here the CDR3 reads CASSLVADSYNEQYF. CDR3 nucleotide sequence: TGCGCCAGCAGCTTGGTAGCGGACTCCTACAATGAGCAGTACTTC.